The clone carrying this TCR beta chain was detected once. This sample was taken from a study of blood T cell repertoires in COVID-19. Study summary: Collection of acute and convalescent COVID-19 samples took place in the United States, Italy and Spain.

Study members were between about 18 and 100 years old and lived in over 20 US regions. Researchers sorted participants into cohorts using their self-reported clinical history. Using immunoSEQ multiplex PCR, the repertoire was profiled, and TCRdb retains in-frame clones only, with some absent. The sample consists of over 250,000 clones, about 90% of them appearing once. This CDR3 is built from 11 residues. The germline V gene has CDR1 MNHEY and CDR2 SMNVEV (reference sequence). V shed 5 bases and J shed 5 bases, with 5 bases lying between them. The chain employs TRBV27 and TRBJ2-3, with D maybe TRBD2 (5 bases). The sample taken for sequencing was PBMCs or T cells enriched from blood (not recorded which). The sequence was obtained from a woman aged 25 to 39 who had recovered from COVID-19. As DNA, the CDR3 is TGTGCCAGCAGTCGGGGAGATACGCAGTATTTT. This codes for CASSRGDTQYF.